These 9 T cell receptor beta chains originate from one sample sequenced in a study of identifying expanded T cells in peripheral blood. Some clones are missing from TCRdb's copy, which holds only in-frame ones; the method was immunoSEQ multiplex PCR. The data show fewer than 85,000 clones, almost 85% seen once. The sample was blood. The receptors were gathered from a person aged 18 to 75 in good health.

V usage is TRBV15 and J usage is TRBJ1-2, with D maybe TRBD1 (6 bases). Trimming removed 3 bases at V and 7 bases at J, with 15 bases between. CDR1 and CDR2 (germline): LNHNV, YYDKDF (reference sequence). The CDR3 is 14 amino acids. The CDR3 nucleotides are TGTGCCACCAGCAGCTCGACAGGCCCCTCTGGCTACACCTTC. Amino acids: CATSSSTGPSGYTF.

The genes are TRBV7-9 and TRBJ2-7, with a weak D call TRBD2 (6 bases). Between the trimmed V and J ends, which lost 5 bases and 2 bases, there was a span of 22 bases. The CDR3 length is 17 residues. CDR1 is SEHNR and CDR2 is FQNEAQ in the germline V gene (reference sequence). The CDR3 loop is CASSNRRDGGSPYEQYF. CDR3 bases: TGTGCCAGCAGCAACAGGCGGGACGGAGGATCACCCTACGAGCAGTACTTC. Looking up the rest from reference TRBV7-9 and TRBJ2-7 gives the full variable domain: DTGVSQNPRHKITKRGQNVTFRCDPISEHNRLYWYRQTLGQGPEFLTYFQNEAQLEKSRLLSDRFSAERPKGSFSTLEIQRTEQGDSAMYLCASSNRRDGGSPYEQYFGPGTRLTVT.

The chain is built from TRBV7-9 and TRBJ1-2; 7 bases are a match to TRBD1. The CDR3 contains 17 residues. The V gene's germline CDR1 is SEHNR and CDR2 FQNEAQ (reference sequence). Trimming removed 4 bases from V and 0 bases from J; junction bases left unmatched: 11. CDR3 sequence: CASSSTPGQPSNYGYTF. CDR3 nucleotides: TGTGCCAGCAGCTCTACCCCGGGACAGCCCTCTAACTATGGCTACACCTTC.

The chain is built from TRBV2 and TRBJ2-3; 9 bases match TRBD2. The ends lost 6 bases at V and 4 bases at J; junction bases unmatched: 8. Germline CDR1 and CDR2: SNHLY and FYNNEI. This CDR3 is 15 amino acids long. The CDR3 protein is CASRNSGSKADTQYF. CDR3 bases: TGTGCCAGCAGGAATAGCGGGAGTAAGGCAGATACGCAGTATTTT.

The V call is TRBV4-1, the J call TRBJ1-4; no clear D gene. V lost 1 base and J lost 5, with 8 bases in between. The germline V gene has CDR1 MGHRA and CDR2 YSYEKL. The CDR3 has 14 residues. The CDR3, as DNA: TGCGCCAGCAGCCAAGGGCTGGGGAATGAAAAACTGTTTTTT. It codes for CASSQGLGNEKLFF.

CDR3: CASSNPHGGAGETQYF. For the CDR3, the DNA is TGCGCCAGCAGTAACCCCCATGGGGGGGCAGGAGAGACCCAGTACTTC. This rearrangement joins TRBV5-1 to TRBJ2-5; a possible D gene is TRBD2 (7 bases). From germline, CDR1 is SGHRS and CDR2 YFSETQ. The CDR3 has 16 amino acids. With 5 bases removed from V and 4 bases from J, the gap between germline ends came to 21 bases.

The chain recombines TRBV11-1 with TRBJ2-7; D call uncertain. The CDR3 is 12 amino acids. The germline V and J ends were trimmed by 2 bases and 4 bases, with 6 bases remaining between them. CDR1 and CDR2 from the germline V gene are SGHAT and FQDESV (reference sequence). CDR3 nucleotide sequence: TGTGCCAGCAGCTTACAGGTGTACGAGCAGTACTTC. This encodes CASSLQVYEQYF.

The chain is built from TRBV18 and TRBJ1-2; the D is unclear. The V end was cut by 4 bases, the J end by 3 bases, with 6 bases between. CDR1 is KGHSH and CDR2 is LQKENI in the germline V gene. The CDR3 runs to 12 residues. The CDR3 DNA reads TGTGCCAGCTCACTCGAGTACTATGGCTACACCTTC. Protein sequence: CASSLEYYGYTF.

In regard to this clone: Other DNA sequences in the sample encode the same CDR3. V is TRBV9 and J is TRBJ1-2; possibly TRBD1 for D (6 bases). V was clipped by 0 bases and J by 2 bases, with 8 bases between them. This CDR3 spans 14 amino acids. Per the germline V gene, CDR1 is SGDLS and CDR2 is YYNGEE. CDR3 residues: CASSVVGGNYGYTF. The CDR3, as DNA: TGTGCCAGCAGCGTAGTAGGGGGGAACTATGGCTACACCTTC.